This entry features one TCR beta chain sequence. The study ran its PCR with 60 Vbeta and 13 Jbeta primers. The repertoire was sequenced with immunoSEQ multiplex PCR; TCRdb's copy has only in-frame clones and lacks some. The sample contains under 200,000 clones, roughly 78% of which appear only once. Germline-derived CDR1 and CDR2 are SGHVS and FNYEAQ. The junction had 7 bases not matched to a gene; V was cut back by 4 bases and J by 0 bases. This CDR3 comprises 18 residues. This specimen belongs to a study of cytomegalovirus exposure and HLA in healthy donors. This chain connects TRBV7-6 to TRBJ2-3, with 13 bases identical to TRBD2. The clonotype was recovered from a woman aged 45-65 years in good health and CMV-seropositive. Source material: PBMCs. Written as DNA, the CDR3 is TGTGCCAGCAGCTGGTTGGGGACTAGCGGGGATAGCACAGATACGCAGTATTTT. Its translation is CASSWLGTSGDSTDTQYF.